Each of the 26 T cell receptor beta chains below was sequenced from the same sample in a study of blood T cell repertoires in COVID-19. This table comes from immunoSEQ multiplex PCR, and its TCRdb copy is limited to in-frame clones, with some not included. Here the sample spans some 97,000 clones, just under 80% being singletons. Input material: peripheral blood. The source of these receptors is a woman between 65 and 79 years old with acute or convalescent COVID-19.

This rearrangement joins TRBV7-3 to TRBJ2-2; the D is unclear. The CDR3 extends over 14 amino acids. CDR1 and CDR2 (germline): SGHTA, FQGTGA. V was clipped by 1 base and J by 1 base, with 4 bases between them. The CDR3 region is CASSLRGNTGELFF. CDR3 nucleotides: TGTGCCAGCAGCTTAAGAGGGAACACCGGGGAGCTGTTTTTT.

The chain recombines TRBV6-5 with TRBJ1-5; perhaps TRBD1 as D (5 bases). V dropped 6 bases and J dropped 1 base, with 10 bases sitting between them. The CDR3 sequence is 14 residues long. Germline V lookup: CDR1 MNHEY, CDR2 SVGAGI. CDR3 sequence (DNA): TGTGCCAGCAGGGCAGGGATGAGCAATCAGCCCCAGCATTTT. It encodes CASRAGMSNQPQHF.

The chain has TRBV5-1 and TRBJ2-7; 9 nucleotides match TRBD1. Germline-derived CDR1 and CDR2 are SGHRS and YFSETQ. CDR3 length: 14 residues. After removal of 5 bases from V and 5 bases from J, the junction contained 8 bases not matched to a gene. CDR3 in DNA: TGCGCCAGCAGAACAGGGGGCGACTTCGACGAGCAGTACTTC. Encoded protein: CASRTGGDFDEQYF.

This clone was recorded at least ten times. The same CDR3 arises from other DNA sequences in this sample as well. The CDR3, as DNA: TGTGCCAGCAGCTTAGCGGGGAACTATGGCTACACCTTC. Its translation is CASSLAGNYGYTF. The chain uses TRBV11-2 and TRBJ1-2; D unclear. Germline V gene sequence: CDR1 SGHAT, CDR2 FQNNGV. V dropped 1 base and J dropped 2 bases, with 5 bases sitting between them. The CDR3 consists of 13 residues. The whole variable domain, filled in from reference TRBV11-2 and TRBJ1-2, reads EAGVAQSPRYKIIEKRQSVAFWCNPISGHATLYWYQQILGQGPKLLIQFQNNGVVDDSQLPKDRFSAERLKGVDSTLKIQPAKLEDSAVYLCASSLAGNYGYTFGSGTRLTVV.

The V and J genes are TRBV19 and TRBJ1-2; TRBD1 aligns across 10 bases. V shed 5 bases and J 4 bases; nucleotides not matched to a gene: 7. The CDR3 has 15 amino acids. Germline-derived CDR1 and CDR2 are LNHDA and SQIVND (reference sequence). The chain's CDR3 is CASSPRQGASYGYTF. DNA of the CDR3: TGTGCCAGTAGTCCGCGACAGGGGGCTTCCTATGGCTACACCTTC.

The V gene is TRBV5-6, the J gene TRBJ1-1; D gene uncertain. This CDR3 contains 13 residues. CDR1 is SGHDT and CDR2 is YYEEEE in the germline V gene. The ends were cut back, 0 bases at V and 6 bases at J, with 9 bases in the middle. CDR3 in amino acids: CASSLGGPPEAFF. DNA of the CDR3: TGTGCCAGCAGCTTGGGAGGGCCCCCTGAAGCTTTCTTT.

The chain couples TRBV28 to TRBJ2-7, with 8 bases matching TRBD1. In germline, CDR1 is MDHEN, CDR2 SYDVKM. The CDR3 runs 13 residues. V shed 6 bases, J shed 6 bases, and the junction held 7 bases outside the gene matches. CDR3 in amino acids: CASSGAGGFEQYV. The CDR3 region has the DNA TGTGCCAGCAGCGGGGCAGGGGGCTTCGAGCAGTACGTC.

The CDR3 nucleotides read TGTGCCAGCAGCTCTATGAACACTGAAGCTTTCTTT. This encodes CASSSMNTEAFF. This chain joins TRBV7-9 and TRBJ1-1; D gene unclear. CDR1 is SEHNR, CDR2 FQNEAQ, per germline (reference sequence). The V end was cut by 4 bases, the J end by 0 bases, with 3 bases between. The CDR3 runs 12 residues.

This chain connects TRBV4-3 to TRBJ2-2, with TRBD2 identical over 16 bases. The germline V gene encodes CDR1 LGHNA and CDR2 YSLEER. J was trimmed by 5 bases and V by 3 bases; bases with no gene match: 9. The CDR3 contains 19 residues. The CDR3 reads CASSQFGTSGGAWTGELFF. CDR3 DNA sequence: TGCGCCAGCAGCCAGTTTGGGACTAGCGGGGGGGCTTGGACCGGGGAGCTGTTTTTT.

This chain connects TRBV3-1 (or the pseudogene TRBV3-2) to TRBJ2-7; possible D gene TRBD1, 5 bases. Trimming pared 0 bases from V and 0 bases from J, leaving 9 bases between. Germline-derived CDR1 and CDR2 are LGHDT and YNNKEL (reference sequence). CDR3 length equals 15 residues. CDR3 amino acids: CASSQDRASSYEQYV. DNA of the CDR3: TGTGCCAGCAGCCAAGACAGGGCGAGCTCCTACGAGCAGTACGTC.

This CDR3 is CASSRSGGDQETQYF. As DNA, the CDR3 is TGCGCCAGCAGCCGCAGCGGGGGCGACCAAGAGACCCAGTACTTC. This chain connects TRBV5-1 to TRBJ2-5; 8 bases line up with TRBD2. J lost 0 bases, V lost 4 bases, and 5 bases had no gene match. In germline, CDR1 is SGHRS, CDR2 YFSETQ. The CDR3 is made up of 15 amino acids.

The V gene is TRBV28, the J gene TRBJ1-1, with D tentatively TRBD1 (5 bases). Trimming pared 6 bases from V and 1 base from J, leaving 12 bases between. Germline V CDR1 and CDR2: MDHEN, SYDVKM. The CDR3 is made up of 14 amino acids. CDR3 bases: TGTGCCAGCAGCATCGTACAGGAGAACACTGAAGCTTTCTTT. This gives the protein CASSIVQENTEAFF.

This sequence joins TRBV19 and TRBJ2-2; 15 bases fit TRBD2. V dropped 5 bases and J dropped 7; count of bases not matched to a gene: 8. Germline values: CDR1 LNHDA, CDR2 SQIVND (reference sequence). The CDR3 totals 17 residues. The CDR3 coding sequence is TGTGCCAGTAGTGATGGACTAGCGGGGGGGCGTAACGGGGAGCTGTTTTTT. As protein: CASSDGLAGGRNGELFF.

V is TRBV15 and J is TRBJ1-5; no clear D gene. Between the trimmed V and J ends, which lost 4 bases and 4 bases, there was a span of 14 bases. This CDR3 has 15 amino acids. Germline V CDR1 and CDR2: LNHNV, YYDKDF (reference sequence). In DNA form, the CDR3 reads TGTGCCACCAGCATTGAGGCGACCCTAAATCAGCCCCAGCATTTT. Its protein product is CATSIEATLNQPQHF.

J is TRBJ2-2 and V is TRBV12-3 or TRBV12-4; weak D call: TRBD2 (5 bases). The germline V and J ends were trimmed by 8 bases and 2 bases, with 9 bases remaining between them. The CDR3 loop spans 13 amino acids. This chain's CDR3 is CASYRENTGELFF. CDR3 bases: TGTGCCAGCTATCGGGAAAACACCGGGGAGCTGTTTTTT.

The CDR3 coding sequence is TGTGCCAGCAATCCCATCGGGGGAGAGACCCAGTACTTC. Protein product: CASNPIGGETQYF. This chain uses TRBV27 with TRBJ2-5, with a possible D match to TRBD2 (6 bases). Germline V gene lookup returns CDR1 MNHEY and CDR2 SMNVEV (reference sequence). V was pared by 7 bases and J by 4 bases, with 13 bases between. CDR3 length: 13 amino acids.

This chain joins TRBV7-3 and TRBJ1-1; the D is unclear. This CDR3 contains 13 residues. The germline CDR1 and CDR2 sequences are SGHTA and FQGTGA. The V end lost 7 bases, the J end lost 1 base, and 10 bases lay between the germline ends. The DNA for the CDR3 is TGTGCCAGCAAAACCCGGGAGAACACTGAAGCTTTCTTT. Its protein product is CASKTRENTEAFF.

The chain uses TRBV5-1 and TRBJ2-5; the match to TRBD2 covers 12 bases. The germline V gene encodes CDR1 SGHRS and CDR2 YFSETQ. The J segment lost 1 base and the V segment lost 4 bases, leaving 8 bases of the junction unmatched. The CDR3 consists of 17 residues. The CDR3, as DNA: TGCGCCAGCAGCACCGGACTAGCGGGGCCACTCCAAGAGACCCAGTACTTC. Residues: CASSTGLAGPLQETQYF.

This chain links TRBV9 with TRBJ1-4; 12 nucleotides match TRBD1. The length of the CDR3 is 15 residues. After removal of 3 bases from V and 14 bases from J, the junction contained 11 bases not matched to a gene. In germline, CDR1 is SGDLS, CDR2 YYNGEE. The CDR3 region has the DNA TGTGCCAGCAGCGGCACCGGGACAGGGGGCGCGACGCTGTTTTTT. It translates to CASSGTGTGGATLFF.

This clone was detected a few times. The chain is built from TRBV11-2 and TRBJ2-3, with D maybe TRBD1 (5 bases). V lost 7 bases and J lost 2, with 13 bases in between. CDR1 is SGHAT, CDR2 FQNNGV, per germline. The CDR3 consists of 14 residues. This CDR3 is CASTLDSLTDTQYF. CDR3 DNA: TGTGCCAGCACCCTCGACAGCCTCACAGATACGCAGTATTTT.

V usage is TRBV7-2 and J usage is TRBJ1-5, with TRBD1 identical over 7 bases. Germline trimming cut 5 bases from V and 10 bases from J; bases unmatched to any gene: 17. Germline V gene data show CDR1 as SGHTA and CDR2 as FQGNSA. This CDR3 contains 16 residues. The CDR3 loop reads CASSPWTGDSLPPQHF. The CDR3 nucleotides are TGTGCCAGCAGCCCTTGGACAGGCGATTCCCTCCCCCCCCAGCATTTT.

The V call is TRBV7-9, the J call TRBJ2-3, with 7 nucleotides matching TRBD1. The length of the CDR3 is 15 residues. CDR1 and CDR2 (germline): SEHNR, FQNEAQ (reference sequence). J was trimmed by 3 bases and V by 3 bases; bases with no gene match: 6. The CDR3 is CASSFNPGGTDTQYF. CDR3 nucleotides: TGTGCCAGCAGCTTTAACCCAGGGGGAACAGATACGCAGTATTTT.

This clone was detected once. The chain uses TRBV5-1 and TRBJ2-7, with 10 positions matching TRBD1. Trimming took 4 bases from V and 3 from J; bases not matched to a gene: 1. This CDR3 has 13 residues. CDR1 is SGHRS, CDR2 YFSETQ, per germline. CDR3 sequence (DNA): TGCGCCAGCAGCGGGGACAGGGGCTACGAGCAGTACTTC. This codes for CASSGDRGYEQYF.

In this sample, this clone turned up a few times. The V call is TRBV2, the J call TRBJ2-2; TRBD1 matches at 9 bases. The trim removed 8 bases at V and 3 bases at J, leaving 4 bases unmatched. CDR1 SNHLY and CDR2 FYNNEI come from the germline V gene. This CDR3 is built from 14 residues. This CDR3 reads CASSDRGYTGELFF. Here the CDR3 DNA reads TGTGCCAGCTCGGACAGGGGATACACCGGGGAGCTGTTTTTT.

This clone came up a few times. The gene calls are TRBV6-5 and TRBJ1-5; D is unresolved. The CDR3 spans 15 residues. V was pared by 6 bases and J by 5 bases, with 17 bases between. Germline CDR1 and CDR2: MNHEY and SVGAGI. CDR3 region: CASRRALEGHQPQHF. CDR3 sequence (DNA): TGTGCCAGCAGACGGGCCCTCGAGGGCCATCAGCCCCAGCATTTT.

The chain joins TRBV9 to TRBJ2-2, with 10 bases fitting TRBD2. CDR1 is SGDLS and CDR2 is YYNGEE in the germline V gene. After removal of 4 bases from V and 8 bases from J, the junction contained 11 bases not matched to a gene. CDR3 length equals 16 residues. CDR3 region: CASSPPSGGASGELFF. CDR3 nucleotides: TGTGCCAGCAGCCCCCCCAGCGGGGGGGCATCAGGGGAGCTGTTTTTT.